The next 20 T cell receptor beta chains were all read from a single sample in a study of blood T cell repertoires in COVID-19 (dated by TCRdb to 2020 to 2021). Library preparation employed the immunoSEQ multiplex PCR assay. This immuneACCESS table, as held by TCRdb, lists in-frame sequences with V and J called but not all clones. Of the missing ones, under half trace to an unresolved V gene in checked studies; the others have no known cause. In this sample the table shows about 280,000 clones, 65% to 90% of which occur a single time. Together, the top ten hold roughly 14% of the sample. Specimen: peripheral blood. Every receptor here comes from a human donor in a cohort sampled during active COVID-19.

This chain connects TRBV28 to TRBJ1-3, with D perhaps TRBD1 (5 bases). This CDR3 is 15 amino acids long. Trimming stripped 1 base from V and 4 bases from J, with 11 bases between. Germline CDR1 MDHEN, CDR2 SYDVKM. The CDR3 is CASSLSDGGGNTIYF. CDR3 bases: TGTGCCAGCAGTTTATCTGATGGGGGGGGAAACACCATATATTTT.

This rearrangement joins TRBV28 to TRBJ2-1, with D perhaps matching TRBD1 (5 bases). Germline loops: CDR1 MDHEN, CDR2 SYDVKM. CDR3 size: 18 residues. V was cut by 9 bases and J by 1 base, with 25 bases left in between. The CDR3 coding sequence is TGTGCCAGTGTAGGGGATGAGATGAGGATAGGGTCCTACAATGAGCAGTTCTTC. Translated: CASVGDEMRIGSYNEQFF.

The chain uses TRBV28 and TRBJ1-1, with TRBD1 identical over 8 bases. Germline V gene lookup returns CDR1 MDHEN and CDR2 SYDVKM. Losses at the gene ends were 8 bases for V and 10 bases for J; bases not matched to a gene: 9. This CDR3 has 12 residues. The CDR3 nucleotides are TGTGCCAGCGGAAGACAGGGGCGGGTAGCTTTCTTT. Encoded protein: CASGRQGRVAFF.

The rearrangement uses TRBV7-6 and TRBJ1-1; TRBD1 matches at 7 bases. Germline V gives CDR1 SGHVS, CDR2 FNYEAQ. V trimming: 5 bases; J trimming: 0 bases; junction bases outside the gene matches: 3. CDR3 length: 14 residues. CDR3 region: CASSKGGLNTEAFF. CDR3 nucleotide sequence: TGTGCCAGCAGCAAAGGGGGCTTGAACACTGAAGCTTTCTTT. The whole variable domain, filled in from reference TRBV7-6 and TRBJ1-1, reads GAGVSQSPRYKVTKRGQDVALRCDPISGHVSLYWYRQALGQGPEFLTYFNYEAQQDKSGLPNDRFSAERPEGSISTLTIQRTEQRDSAMYRCASSKGGLNTEAFFGQGTRLTVV.

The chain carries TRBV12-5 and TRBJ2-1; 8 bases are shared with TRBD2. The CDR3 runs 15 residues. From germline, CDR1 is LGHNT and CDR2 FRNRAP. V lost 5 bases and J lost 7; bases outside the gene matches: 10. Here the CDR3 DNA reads TGTGCTAGTGGTCCCCTATCGGGAGGGCGGAATGAGCAGTTCTTC. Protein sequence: CASGPLSGGRNEQFF.

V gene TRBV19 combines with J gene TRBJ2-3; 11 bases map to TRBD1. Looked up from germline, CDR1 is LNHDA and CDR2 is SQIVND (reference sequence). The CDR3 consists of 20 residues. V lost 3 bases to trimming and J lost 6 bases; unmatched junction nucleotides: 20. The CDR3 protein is CASSIGRDRGFSPNRDTQYF. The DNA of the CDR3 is TGTGCCAGTAGTATTGGGAGGGACAGGGGGTTCTCACCTAACAGGGATACGCAGTATTTT.

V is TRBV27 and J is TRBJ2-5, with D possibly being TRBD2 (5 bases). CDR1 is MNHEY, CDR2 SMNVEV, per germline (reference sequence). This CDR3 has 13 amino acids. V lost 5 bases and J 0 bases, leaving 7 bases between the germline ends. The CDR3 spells CASSRRDQETQYF. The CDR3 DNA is TGTGCCAGCAGTCGGCGGGACCAAGAGACCCAGTACTTC.

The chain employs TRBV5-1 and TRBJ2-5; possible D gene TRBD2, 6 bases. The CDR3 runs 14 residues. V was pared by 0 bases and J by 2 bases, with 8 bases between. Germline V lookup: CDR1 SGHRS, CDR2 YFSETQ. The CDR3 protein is CASSLGGLQETQYF. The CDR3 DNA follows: TGCGCCAGCAGCTTGGGGGGACTTCAAGAGACCCAGTACTTC.

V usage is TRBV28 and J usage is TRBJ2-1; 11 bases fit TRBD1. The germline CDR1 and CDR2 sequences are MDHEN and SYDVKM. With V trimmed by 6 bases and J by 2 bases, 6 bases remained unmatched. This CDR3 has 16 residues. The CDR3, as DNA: TGTGCCAGCAGGGGACCGGGACAGGGGGCCTACAATGAGCAGTTCTTC. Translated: CASRGPGQGAYNEQFF.

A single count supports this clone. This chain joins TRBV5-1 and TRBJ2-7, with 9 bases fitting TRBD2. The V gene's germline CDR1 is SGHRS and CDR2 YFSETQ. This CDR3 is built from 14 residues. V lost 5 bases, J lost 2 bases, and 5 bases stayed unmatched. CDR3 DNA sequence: TGCGCCAGCAGTCCAGTAGCGGGAGCCTACGAGCAGTACTTC. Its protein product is CASSPVAGAYEQYF.

CDR3 residues: CASSGPSETQYF. As DNA, the CDR3 is TGTGCCAGCAGCGGTCCTTCAGAGACCCAGTACTTC. The chain joins TRBV6-5 to TRBJ2-5; D not resolved. Germline V gene lookup returns CDR1 MNHEY and CDR2 SVGAGI. Trimming removed 6 bases at V and 4 bases at J, with 9 bases between. The CDR3 is 12 residues long.

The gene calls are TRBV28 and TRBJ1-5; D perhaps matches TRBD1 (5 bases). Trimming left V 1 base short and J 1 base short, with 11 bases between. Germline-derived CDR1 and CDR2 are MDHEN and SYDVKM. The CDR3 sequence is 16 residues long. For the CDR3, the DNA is TGTGCCAGCAGTTTATTGGGGAGGGGAAGCAATCAGCCCCAGCATTTT. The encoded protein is CASSLLGRGSNQPQHF.

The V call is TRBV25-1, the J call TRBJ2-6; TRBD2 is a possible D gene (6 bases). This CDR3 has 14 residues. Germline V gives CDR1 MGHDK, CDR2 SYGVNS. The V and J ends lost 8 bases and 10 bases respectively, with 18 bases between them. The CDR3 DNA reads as TGTGCCAGCGGCGAAGGGTACGGGGGAAACGTCCTGACTTTC. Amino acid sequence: CASGEGYGGNVLTF. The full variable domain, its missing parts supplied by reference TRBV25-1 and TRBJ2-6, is EADIYQTPRYLVIGTGKKITLECSQTMGHDKMYWYQQDPGMELHLIHYSYGVNSTEKGDLSSESTVSRIRTEHFPLTLESARPSHTSQYLCASGEGYGGNVLTFGAGSRLTVL.

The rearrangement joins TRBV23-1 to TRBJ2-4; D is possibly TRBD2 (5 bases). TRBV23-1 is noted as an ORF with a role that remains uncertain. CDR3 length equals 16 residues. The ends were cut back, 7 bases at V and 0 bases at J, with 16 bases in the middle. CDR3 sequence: CASKSGGSIAKNIQYF. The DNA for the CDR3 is TGCGCCAGCAAGTCCGGAGGATCTATAGCCAAAAACATTCAGTACTTC.

CDR3 sequence: CASSLARISPVSGYTF. The CDR3 nucleotides read TGTGCCAGCAGCTTAGCGAGGATAAGCCCCGTCAGTGGCTACACCTTC. This chain joins TRBV7-8 and TRBJ1-2; no reliable D call. The CDR3 is made up of 16 amino acids. Germline values: CDR1 SGHVS, CDR2 FQNEAQ. Trimming pared 0 bases from V and 7 bases from J, leaving 18 bases between.

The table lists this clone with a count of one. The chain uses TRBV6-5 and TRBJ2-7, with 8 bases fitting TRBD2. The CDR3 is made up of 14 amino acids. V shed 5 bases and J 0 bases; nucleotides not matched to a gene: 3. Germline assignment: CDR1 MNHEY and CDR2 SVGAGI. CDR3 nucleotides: TGTGCCAGCAGTCGCGGGAGGAGCTCCTACGAGCAGTACTTC. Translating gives CASSRGRSSYEQYF.

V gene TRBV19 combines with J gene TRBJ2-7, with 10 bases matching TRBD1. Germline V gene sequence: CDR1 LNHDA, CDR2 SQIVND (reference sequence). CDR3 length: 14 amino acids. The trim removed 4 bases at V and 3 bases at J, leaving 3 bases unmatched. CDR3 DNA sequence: TGTGCCAGTAGTAGGGACAGGGGAGGCTACGAGCAGTACTTC. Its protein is CASSRDRGGYEQYF.

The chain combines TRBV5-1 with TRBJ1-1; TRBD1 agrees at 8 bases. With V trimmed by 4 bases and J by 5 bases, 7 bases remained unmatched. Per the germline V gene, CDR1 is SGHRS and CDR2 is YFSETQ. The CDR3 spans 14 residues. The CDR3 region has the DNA TGCGCCAGCAGCACCGGGACAGGAGGGACTGAAGCTTTCTTT. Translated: CASSTGTGGTEAFF.

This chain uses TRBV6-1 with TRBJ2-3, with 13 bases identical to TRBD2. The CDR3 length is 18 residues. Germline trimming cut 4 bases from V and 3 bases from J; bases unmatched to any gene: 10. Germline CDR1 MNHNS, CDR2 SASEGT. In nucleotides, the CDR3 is TGTGCCAGCAGTGTGGGACTAGCGGGAAGAGGGTGGACAGATACGCAGTATTTT. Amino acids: CASSVGLAGRGWTDTQYF.

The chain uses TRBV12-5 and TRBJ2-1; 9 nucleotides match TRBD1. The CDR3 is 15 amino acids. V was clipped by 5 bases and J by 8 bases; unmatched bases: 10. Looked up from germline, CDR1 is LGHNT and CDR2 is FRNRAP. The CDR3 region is CASGTRQGGWDEQFF. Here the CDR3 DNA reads TGTGCTAGTGGTACCCGACAGGGGGGTTGGGATGAGCAGTTCTTC. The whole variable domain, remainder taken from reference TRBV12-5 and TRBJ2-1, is DARVTQTPRHKVTEMGQEVTMRCQPILGHNTVFWYRQTMMQGLELLAYFRNRAPLDDSGMPKDRFSAEMPDATLATLKIQPSEPRDSAVYFCASGTRQGGWDEQFFGPGTRLTVL.